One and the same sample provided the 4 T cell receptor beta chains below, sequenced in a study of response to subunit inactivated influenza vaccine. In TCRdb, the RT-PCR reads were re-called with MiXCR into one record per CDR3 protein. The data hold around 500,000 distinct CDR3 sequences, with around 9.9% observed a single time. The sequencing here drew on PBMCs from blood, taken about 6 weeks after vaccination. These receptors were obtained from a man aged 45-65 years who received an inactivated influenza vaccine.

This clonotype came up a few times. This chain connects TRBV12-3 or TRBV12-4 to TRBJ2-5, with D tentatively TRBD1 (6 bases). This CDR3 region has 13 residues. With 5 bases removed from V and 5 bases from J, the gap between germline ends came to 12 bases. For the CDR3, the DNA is TGTGCCAGCAGTCCCGGGACATATGAGACCCAGTACTTC. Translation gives CASSPGTYETQYF.

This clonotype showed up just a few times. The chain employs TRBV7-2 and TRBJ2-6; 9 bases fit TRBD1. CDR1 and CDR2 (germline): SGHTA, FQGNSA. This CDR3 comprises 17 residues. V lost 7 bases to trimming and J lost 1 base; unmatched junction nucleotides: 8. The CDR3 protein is CASTRTGALSGANVLTF. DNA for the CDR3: TGTGCCAGCACGCGGACAGGGGCTCTATCTGGGGCCAACGTCCTGACTTTC.

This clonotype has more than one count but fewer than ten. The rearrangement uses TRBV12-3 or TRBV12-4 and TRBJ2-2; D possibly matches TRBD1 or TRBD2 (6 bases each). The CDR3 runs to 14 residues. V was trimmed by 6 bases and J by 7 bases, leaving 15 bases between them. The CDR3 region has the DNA TGTGCCAGCAGAAAAACAGGGAGGAGCGGGGAGCTGTTTTTT. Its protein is CASRKTGRSGELFF.

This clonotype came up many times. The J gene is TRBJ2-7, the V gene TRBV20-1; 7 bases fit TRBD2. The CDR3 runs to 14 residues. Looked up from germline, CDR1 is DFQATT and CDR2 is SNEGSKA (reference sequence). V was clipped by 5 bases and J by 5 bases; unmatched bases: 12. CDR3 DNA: TGCAGTGCTCTGTCCTCGCGGGAGACAAACGAGCAGTACTTC. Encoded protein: CSALSSRETNEQYF.